Listed below are T cell receptor beta chains from one sample, sequenced in a study of blood T cell repertoires in COVID-19. TCRdb's table, derived via immunoSEQ multiplex PCR, lists solely in-frame clones and lacks some. The sample consists of tens of thousands of clones, around 90% of them appearing once. The sample was peripheral blood. All receptors derive from a human donor in a cohort sampled during active COVID-19. Each CDR3 is given with its conserved first and last residue. Fields, in order: V gene, clone size, J gene, D gene, CDR3 protein, CDR3 DNA. A D gene is named only where the DNA matches it firmly. Clone size is given for some rows only: seen once, a few or many times, or a class if the clone is expanded.

V gene: TRBV6-2/TRBV6-3
clone size: NA
J gene: TRBJ2-3
D gene: TRBD2
CDR3 protein: CASSRLAELINTDTQYF
CDR3 DNA: TGTGCCAGCAGCCGACTAGCCGAACTTATAAACACAGATACGCAGTATTTT

V gene: TRBV2
clone size: once
J gene: TRBJ1-5
D gene: NA
CDR3 protein: CASSERARNQPQHF
CDR3 DNA: TGTGCCAGCAGTGAAAGAGCCCGCAATCAGCCCCAGCATTTT

V gene: TRBV6-6
clone size: NA
J gene: TRBJ2-7
D gene: TRBD1
CDR3 protein: CASSQIGQGLYEQYF
CDR3 DNA: TGTGCCAGCAGCCAGATAGGACAGGGTCTCTACGAGCAGTACTTC

V gene: TRBV10-3
clone size: NA
J gene: TRBJ1-6
D gene: NA
CDR3 protein: CAIRAGQFNSPLHF
CDR3 DNA: TGTGCCATCAGGGCAGGACAGTTTAATTCACCCCTCCACTTT

V gene: TRBV5-1
clone size: NA
J gene: TRBJ1-1
D gene: TRBD1
CDR3 protein: CASRQGESTTEAFF
CDR3 DNA: TGCGCCAGCAGACAGGGGGAGTCAACCACTGAAGCTTTCTTT

V gene: TRBV24-1
clone size: NA
J gene: TRBJ1-2
D gene: TRBD1
CDR3 protein: CATSGAQGNYGYTF
CDR3 DNA: TGTGCCACCAGTGGGGCACAGGGGAACTATGGCTACACCTTC

V gene: TRBV7-6
clone size: NA
J gene: TRBJ2-7
D gene: TRBD1
CDR3 protein: CASSYDRGWSYEQYF
CDR3 DNA: TGTGCCAGCAGCTATGACAGGGGATGGTCCTACGAGCAGTACTTC

V gene: TRBV7-2
clone size: NA
J gene: TRBJ1-5
D gene: TRBD1
CDR3 protein: CASSLDRGRDQPQHF
CDR3 DNA: TGTGCCAGCAGCTTGGACAGGGGGCGAGATCAGCCCCAGCATTTT

V gene: TRBV4-3
clone size: NA
J gene: TRBJ1-3
D gene: NA
CDR3 protein: CASSQDSAGDTIYF
CDR3 DNA: TGCGCCAGCAGCCAAGATTCCGCGGGGGACACCATATATTTT

V gene: TRBV6-5
clone size: NA
J gene: TRBJ2-7
D gene: NA
CDR3 protein: CASSFSDGDEQYF
CDR3 DNA: TGTGCCAGCAGTTTCTCCGACGGGGACGAGCAGTACTTC

V gene: TRBV10-3
clone size: NA
J gene: TRBJ2-3
D gene: TRBD2
CDR3 protein: CAISPGSGSTDTQYF
CDR3 DNA: TGTGCCATCAGCCCGGGGAGCGGGAGTACAGATACGCAGTATTTT

V gene: TRBV27
clone size: NA
J gene: TRBJ2-3
D gene: NA
CDR3 protein: CASSPVAGSTQYF
CDR3 DNA: TGTGCCAGCAGTCCCGTCGCGGGGAGTACGCAGTATTTT

V gene: TRBV6-5
clone size: NA
J gene: TRBJ2-3
D gene: NA
CDR3 protein: CASGRGNWPTDTQYF
CDR3 DNA: TGTGCCAGCGGAAGGGGCAATTGGCCCACAGATACGCAGTATTTT

V gene: TRBV4-2
clone size: few
J gene: TRBJ1-2
D gene: TRBD1
CDR3 protein: CASRQGTGNLYGYTF
CDR3 DNA: TGTGCCAGCAGACAGGGGACAGGGAACCTCTATGGCTACACCTTC

V gene: TRBV5-4
clone size: NA
J gene: TRBJ1-2
D gene: NA
CDR3 protein: CASTLTGSNGYTF
CDR3 DNA: TGTGCCAGCACCTTAACAGGGAGTAACGGCTACACCTTC

V gene: TRBV6-6
clone size: NA
J gene: TRBJ2-1
D gene: NA
CDR3 protein: CASSVSTYNEQFF
CDR3 DNA: TGTGCCAGCTCCGTTTCTACCTACAATGAGCAGTTCTTC

V gene: TRBV3-1/TRBV3-2
clone size: NA
J gene: TRBJ2-1
D gene: TRBD2
CDR3 protein: CASSQPPPLAVRASGKEQFF
CDR3 DNA: TGTGCCAGCAGCCAACCACCCCCTTTAGCGGTACGTGCCAGCGGGAAAGAGCAGTTCTTC

V gene: TRBV5-1
clone size: NA
J gene: TRBJ1-2
D gene: TRBD1
CDR3 protein: CASSLQGPGTDYGYTF
CDR3 DNA: TGCGCCAGCAGCTTGCAAGGACCCGGGACAGACTATGGCTACACCTTC

V gene: TRBV27
clone size: NA
J gene: TRBJ2-7
D gene: TRBD2
CDR3 protein: CASSPPGLGSYEQYF
CDR3 DNA: TGTGCCAGCAGCCCCCCGGGACTAGGATCCTACGAGCAGTACTTC

V gene: TRBV7-8
clone size: once
J gene: TRBJ2-1
D gene: TRBD2
CDR3 protein: CASSFTWEGGTLYNEQFF
CDR3 DNA: TGTGCCAGCAGCTTCACCTGGGAGGGAGGTACCCTCTACAATGAGCAGTTCTTC

V gene: TRBV15
clone size: once
J gene: TRBJ2-7
D gene: TRBD2
CDR3 protein: CATSELAGGSYEQYF
CDR3 DNA: TGTGCCACCAGCGAACTAGCGGGAGGCTCCTACGAGCAGTACTTC

V gene: TRBV3-1/TRBV3-2
clone size: NA
J gene: TRBJ2-7
D gene: NA
CDR3 protein: CASSTRDRGRQYEQYF
CDR3 DNA: TGTGCCAGCAGCACCCGCGATAGGGGGAGACAATACGAGCAGTACTTC

V gene: TRBV29-1
clone size: few
J gene: TRBJ1-2
D gene: TRBD1
CDR3 protein: CSVDSTGARGYTF
CDR3 DNA: TGCAGCGTAGACTCAACAGGGGCGCGCGGCTACACCTTC

V gene: TRBV7-2
clone size: NA
J gene: TRBJ1-6
D gene: NA
CDR3 protein: CASSTTGTYNSPLHF
CDR3 DNA: TGTGCCAGCAGCACGACCGGGACCTATAATTCACCCCTCCACTTT

V gene: TRBV7-6
clone size: NA
J gene: TRBJ1-2
D gene: NA
CDR3 protein: CASSLNPGASNYGYTF
CDR3 DNA: TGTGCCAGCAGCTTAAACCCGGGAGCCTCTAACTATGGCTACACCTTC

V gene: TRBV5-1
clone size: NA
J gene: TRBJ2-5
D gene: NA
CDR3 protein: CASSGLLQETQYF
CDR3 DNA: TGCGCCAGCTCGGGACTCCTCCAAGAGACCCAGTACTTC

V gene: TRBV27
clone size: once
J gene: TRBJ2-5
D gene: NA
CDR3 protein: CASSLYYGQETQYF
CDR3 DNA: TGTGCCAGCAGTTTATACTATGGGCAAGAGACCCAGTACTTC

V gene: TRBV5-1
clone size: NA
J gene: TRBJ1-6
D gene: NA
CDR3 protein: CASSPGGNSPLHF
CDR3 DNA: TGCGCCAGCAGCCCCGGGGGGAATTCACCCCTCCACTTT

V gene: TRBV19
clone size: NA
J gene: TRBJ1-4
D gene: NA
CDR3 protein: CASSGRGGEKLFF
CDR3 DNA: TGTGCCAGTAGTGGCAGGGGCGGTGAAAAACTGTTTTTT

V gene: TRBV19
clone size: NA
J gene: TRBJ1-2
D gene: NA
CDR3 protein: CASSVYRAGSRLAF
CDR3 DNA: TGTGCCAGTAGTGTTTATCGAGCAGGGTCTCGTCTCGCCTTC

V gene: TRBV2
clone size: once
J gene: TRBJ2-2
D gene: TRBD2
CDR3 protein: CASSPGLAGGELFF
CDR3 DNA: TGTGCCAGCAGCCCGGGACTAGCGGGCGGGGAGCTGTTTTTT

V gene: TRBV29-1
clone size: NA
J gene: TRBJ1-4
D gene: NA
CDR3 protein: CSVTPRGANEKLFF
CDR3 DNA: TGCAGCGTGACCCCGCGGGGGGCTAATGAAAAACTGTTTTTT

V gene: TRBV2
clone size: NA
J gene: TRBJ2-1
D gene: TRBD2
CDR3 protein: CAREKLAANEQFF
CDR3 DNA: TGTGCCAGAGAGAAACTAGCGGCCAATGAGCAGTTCTTC

V gene: TRBV7-3
clone size: NA
J gene: TRBJ2-1
D gene: TRBD1
CDR3 protein: CASSLRGTGGYEQFF
CDR3 DNA: TGTGCCAGCAGCTTACGCGGGACAGGGGGCTATGAGCAGTTCTTC

V gene: TRBV19
clone size: NA
J gene: TRBJ2-6
D gene: NA
CDR3 protein: CASSSGSGANVLTF
CDR3 DNA: TGTGCCAGTAGTTCGGGGTCTGGGGCCAACGTCCTGACTTTC

V gene: TRBV18
clone size: NA
J gene: TRBJ2-3
D gene: TRBD1
CDR3 protein: CASSLGTGGYDTQYF
CDR3 DNA: TGTGCCAGCTCACTTGGGACAGGGGGCTACGATACGCAGTATTTT